The 6 T cell receptor beta chains listed next were all sequenced from one sample in a study of cytomegalovirus exposure and HLA in healthy donors. The method was immunoSEQ multiplex PCR; TCRdb's version includes in-frame clones alone and lacks a portion of them. Of approximately 270,000 clones in the sample, around 87% were seen once. Sequenced: PBMCs. The receptors stem from a woman between 18 and 29 years old in good health and CMV-seronegative.

The chain carries TRBV5-1 and TRBJ2-3, with 8 bases fitting TRBD2. CDR1 and CDR2 (germline): SGHRS, YFSETQ. V lost 0 bases to trimming and J lost 1 base; unmatched junction nucleotides: 1. There are 15 residues in the CDR3. This chain's CDR3 is CASSLDGGGTDTQYF. The CDR3 bases are TGCGCCAGCAGCTTGGACGGGGGGGGCACAGATACGCAGTATTTT.

This rearrangement joins TRBV7-6 to TRBJ1-1, with 10 nucleotides matching TRBD1. This CDR3 contains 16 residues. The germline gives CDR1 SGHVS, CDR2 FNYEAQ. Losses at the gene ends were 5 bases for V and 4 bases for J; bases not matched to a gene: 10. The CDR3 DNA reads as TGTGCCAGCAGCCCACTAGGACAGGGGGGTGGCACTGAAGCTTTCTTT. Its translation: CASSPLGQGGGTEAFF.

The CDR3 nucleotides are TGTGCCAGCAGCCCCAGGGGACAATACTCTGGGGCCAACGTCCTGACTTTC. It yields the protein CASSPRGQYSGANVLTF. The rearrangement joins TRBV11-1 to TRBJ2-6, with D possibly matching TRBD1 (6 bases). In germline, CDR1 is SGHAT, CDR2 FQDESV (reference sequence). V was trimmed by 5 bases and J by 0 bases, leaving 14 bases between them. The CDR3 is 17 residues long.

The chain uses TRBV28 and TRBJ2-3, with no clear D. Germline V gene data show CDR1 as MDHEN and CDR2 as SYDVKM. V was clipped by 6 bases and J by 2 bases, with 3 bases between them. The CDR3 is 11 amino acids. CDR3 bases: TGTGCCAGCAGCTACACAGATACGCAGTATTTT. Its translation: CASSYTDTQYF.

This clone was recorded only once. Here the CDR3 DNA reads TGTGCCAGCAGCTTAGGGGCCTCTAATGAAAAACTGTTTTTT. Its translation: CASSLGASNEKLFF. The chain uses TRBV7-6 and TRBJ1-4; D unclear. This CDR3 comprises 14 residues. Germline V gene data show CDR1 as SGHVS and CDR2 as FNYEAQ. The V and J ends lost 1 base and 3 bases respectively, with 6 bases between them. The variable domain in full, with the rest retrieved from reference TRBV7-6 and TRBJ1-4, is GAGVSQSPRYKVTKRGQDVALRCDPISGHVSLYWYRQALGQGPEFLTYFNYEAQQDKSGLPNDRFSAERPEGSISTLTIQRTEQRDSAMYRCASSLGASNEKLFFGSGTQLSVL.

V usage is TRBV27 and J usage is TRBJ2-1, with 12 bases fitting TRBD2. After removal of 4 bases from V and 8 bases from J, the junction contained 9 bases not matched to a gene. Germline CDR1 MNHEY, CDR2 SMNVEV (reference sequence). The length of the CDR3 is 16 residues. Here the CDR3 DNA reads TGTGCCAGCAGTTCCTCCTCTAGCGGGGGGGCCTATGAGCAGTTCTTC. Its protein product is CASSSSSSGGAYEQFF.